Shown below are 12 T cell receptor beta chains from a single sample sequenced in a study of OX40 agonist ivuxolimab in advanced cancers. Receptor amplification or capture employed the immunoSEQ multiplex PCR assay. TCRdb's version of the immuneACCESS table is confined to in-frame rearrangements and falls short of the full clone set. An unresolved V gene accounts for under half of the shortfall where checked; the remainder is of unknown origin. This sample holds approximately 13,000 clones; roughly 87% were observed only once. Of the sample, approximately 61% is held by the ten largest clones. Sequences were derived from CD4+ or CD8+ T cells sorted from blood, sampled in a trial of the OX40 agonist ivuxolimab. The receptors stem from an adult with an advanced solid tumor such as melanoma, head and neck, liver or kidney cancer.

This chain joins TRBV5-8 and TRBJ1-1, with no clear D. This CDR3 is 13 amino acids long. Germline CDR1 and CDR2: SGHTS and YDEGEE. Trimming left V 2 bases short and J 2 bases short, with 7 bases between. The CDR3 reads CASSFAGNTEAFF. CDR3 DNA: TGTGCCAGCAGCTTTGCAGGAAACACTGAAGCTTTCTTT.

The rearrangement joins TRBV7-3 to TRBJ2-7, with TRBD1 identical over 11 bases. After removal of 5 bases from V and 3 bases from J, the junction contained 9 bases not matched to a gene. Germline CDR1 and CDR2: SGHTA and FQGTGA. The CDR3 runs 16 residues. DNA of the CDR3: TGTGCCAGCAGCGCCCCGACCGGGACAGGGGGCTACGAGCAGTACTTC. This gives the protein CASSAPTGTGGYEQYF.

The chain combines TRBV7-2 with TRBJ2-1; 9 bases line up with TRBD2. Germline values: CDR1 SGHTA, CDR2 FQGNSA. V dropped 5 bases and J dropped 7; count of bases not matched to a gene: 12. This CDR3 is 16 amino acids long. The DNA of the CDR3 is TGTGCCAGCAGCCCCTGGGTAGCGGGGGCTTCTAATGAGCAGTTCTTC. Amino acid sequence: CASSPWVAGASNEQFF.

The CDR3 region has the DNA TGTGCCAGCAGCTTCGGAACCGGGACCACAGAGCAGTTCTTC. Residues: CASSFGTGTTEQFF. The chain carries TRBV5-4 and TRBJ2-1; TRBD1 or TRBD2 may be the D gene (5 bases each). Germline loops: CDR1 SGHNT, CDR2 YYREEE (reference sequence). The CDR3 covers 14 residues. Trimming stripped 2 bases from V and 10 bases from J, with 16 bases between.

The chain employs TRBV5-1 and TRBJ2-7; TRBD2 is a possible D gene (6 bases). Germline V gene sequence: CDR1 SGHRS, CDR2 YFSETQ. V lost 4 bases and J 2 bases, leaving 13 bases between the germline ends. This CDR3 contains 14 residues. The CDR3 protein is CASSTRDFPYEQYF. The CDR3, as DNA: TGCGCCAGCAGCACCCGGGACTTCCCCTACGAGCAGTACTTC. The full variable domain, rest sourced from reference TRBV5-1 and TRBJ2-7, is KAGVTQTPRYLIKTRGQQVTLSCSPISGHRSVSWYQQTPGQGLQFLFEYFSETQRNKGNFPGRFSGRQFSNSRSEMNVSTLELGDSALYLCASSTRDFPYEQYFGPGTRLTVT.

The rearrangement uses TRBV6-5 and TRBJ1-6; D is uncertain. The CDR3 loop spans 13 amino acids. The V gene's germline CDR1 is MNHEY and CDR2 SVGAGI. V was cut by 0 bases and J by 8 bases, with 5 bases left in between. CDR3 bases: TGTGCCAGCAGTTACTCGGGATATTCACCCCTCCACTTT. This codes for CASSYSGYSPLHF.

The chain links TRBV28 to TRBJ1-2, with D uncertain. This CDR3 is built from 15 residues. Per the germline V gene, CDR1 is MDHEN and CDR2 is SYDVKM. Trimming took 2 bases from V and 5 from J, leaving 15 bases between them. The CDR3 here is CASSLNDGLGYGYTF. The CDR3 DNA reads TGTGCCAGCAGTTTAAATGACGGACTCGGGTATGGCTACACCTTC.

The V and J genes are TRBV29-1 and TRBJ2-7; TRBD1 or TRBD2 may be the D gene (5 bases each). The length of the CDR3 is 13 residues. Germline CDR1 is SQVTM and CDR2 is ANQGSEA. Trimming removed 4 bases from V and 2 bases from J, with 12 bases in between. Written as DNA, the CDR3 is TGCAGCGTTGCCCTAGGGACGACCTACGAGCAGTACTTC. It encodes CSVALGTTYEQYF.

This chain links TRBV30 with TRBJ2-7; 7 nucleotides align to TRBD1. Germline V gene sequence: CDR1 GTSNPN, CDR2 SVGIG (reference sequence). V shed 5 bases and J 5 bases; nucleotides not matched to a gene: 3. This CDR3 is 11 amino acids long. CDR3 coding DNA: TGTGCCTGGGAGGGGGCTAACGAGCAGTACTTC. Translating it yields CAWEGANEQYF.

CDR3 in amino acids: CSVVRTRVAREGGIWARETQYF. CDR3 bases: TGCAGCGTTGTCCGTACCCGTGTGGCGCGGGAGGGAGGGATTTGGGCAAGGGAGACCCAGTACTTC. The chain recombines TRBV29-1 with TRBJ2-5; 9 bases fit TRBD2. Germline V gene sequence: CDR1 SQVTM, CDR2 ANQGSEA. CDR3 size: 22 residues. V trimming: 4 bases; J trimming: 5 bases; junction bases outside the gene matches: 32.

This chain joins TRBV9 and TRBJ2-2, with no clear D. Germline V gene sequence: CDR1 SGDLS, CDR2 YYNGEE. Deletions cut 4 bases from V and 0 bases from J, with 4 bases between. The CDR3 covers 13 residues. The CDR3 DNA is TGTGCCAGCAGCCCTTCGAACACCGGGGAGCTGTTTTTT. It specifies CASSPSNTGELFF. Drawing the rest from reference TRBV9 and TRBJ2-2, the complete variable domain is DSGVTQTPKHLITATGQRVTLRCSPRSGDLSVYWYQQSLDQGLQFLIQYYNGEERAKGNILERFSAQQFPDLHSELNLSSLELGDSALYFCASSPSNTGELFFGEGSRLTVL.

In this sample, this clone turned up once. The rearrangement uses TRBV30 and TRBJ2-1; 9 positions match TRBD2. The germline gives CDR1 GTSNPN, CDR2 SVGIG (reference sequence). The CDR3 has 12 amino acids. V shed 5 bases and J 9 bases; nucleotides not matched to a gene: 5. CDR3 amino acids: CAWGSGGFEQFF. The CDR3 coding sequence is TGTGCCTGGGGGAGCGGGGGGTTTGAGCAGTTCTTC.